The 27 T cell receptor beta chains in this list originate from one sample, sequenced in a study of T cell responses to AZD1222 COVID-19 vaccine. Profiling relied on immunoSEQ multiplex PCR, and the TCRdb table lists in-frame clones only, not all of them. The sample shows roughly 150,000 clones, 85% to 95% of them seen only once. The specimen comprised peripheral blood, sampled 28 days after the second AZD1222 dose. These receptor sequences come from an adult who received the AZD1222 COVID-19 vaccine.

This clone was counted a single time. In DNA, the CDR3 is TGTGCCATCTCCCCTTTGGGGAATCGGCACGAGCAGTACTTC. Its protein is CAISPLGNRHEQYF. The V and J genes are TRBV10-3 and TRBJ2-7; D is uncertain. With 8 bases removed from V and 5 bases from J, the gap between germline ends came to 19 bases. The CDR3 consists of 14 residues. Germline loops: CDR1 ENHRY, CDR2 SYGVKD.

The V gene is TRBV10-3, the J gene TRBJ2-3; 8 nucleotides match TRBD2. V dropped 8 bases and J dropped 8; count of bases not matched to a gene: 12. The CDR3 runs 14 residues. CDR1 and CDR2 (germline): ENHRY, SYGVKD. The CDR3 DNA reads as TGTGCCATCGGCGGCGGGGGGACCGGGAGTACGCAGTATTTT. Translation gives CAIGGGGTGSTQYF.

This clone was seen only once. The rearrangement links TRBV11-2 to TRBJ1-3, with D unclear. Trimming pared 4 bases from V and 8 bases from J, leaving 15 bases between. The CDR3 is made up of 14 amino acids. Germline CDR1 and CDR2: SGHAT and FQNNGV. CDR3 in amino acids: CASSSLLGRDTIYF. CDR3 coding DNA: TGTGCCAGCAGCTCACTCCTAGGGAGGGACACCATATATTTT.

Here the CDR3 DNA reads TGCGCCAGCAGTCACCGAGGAGAGATGGGTGAAAAACTGTTTTTT. Residues: CASSHRGEMGEKLFF. This rearrangement joins TRBV23-1 to TRBJ1-4; no firm D call. TRBV23-1 qualifies as an ORF whose function is uncertain. The ends were cut back, 3 bases at V and 7 bases at J, with 15 bases in the middle. The CDR3 length is 15 residues.

The chain joins TRBV6-1 to TRBJ1-2; D ambiguous. This CDR3 spans 15 amino acids. Germline V CDR1 and CDR2: MNHNS, SASEGT. Trimming pared 1 base from V and 1 base from J, leaving 10 bases between. CDR3 region: CASSEESWGNYGYTF. The CDR3 DNA follows: TGTGCCAGCAGTGAAGAATCTTGGGGTAACTATGGCTACACCTTC.

This chain links TRBV19 with TRBJ1-2; D remains unclear. The germline gives CDR1 LNHDA, CDR2 SQIVND (reference sequence). This CDR3 spans 15 amino acids. The V end was cut by 5 bases, the J end by 1 base, with 14 bases between. The CDR3 DNA follows: TGTGCCAGTAGTGCAGAACACGAGGTTAACTATGGCTACACCTTC. Translation: CASSAEHEVNYGYTF.

V gene TRBV9 combines with J gene TRBJ1-5; possible D gene TRBD1, 5 bases. Trimming took 1 base from V and 0 from J, leaving 11 bases between them. The length of the CDR3 is 16 residues. From germline, CDR1 is SGDLS and CDR2 YYNGEE. The CDR3 spells CASSVKRGNSNQPQHF. The CDR3 nucleotides are TGTGCCAGCAGCGTAAAACGGGGGAATAGCAATCAGCCCCAGCATTTT. The whole variable domain, remainder taken from reference TRBV9 and TRBJ1-5, is DSGVTQTPKHLITATGQRVTLRCSPRSGDLSVYWYQQSLDQGLQFLIQYYNGEERAKGNILERFSAQQFPDLHSELNLSSLELGDSALYFCASSVKRGNSNQPQHFGDGTRLSIL.

As regards this clone: The junction and the germline gene differ at one end; a read error may be behind it. This rearrangement joins TRBV19 to TRBJ1-2; no clear D. The CDR3 covers 12 residues. Germline CDR1 is LNHDA and CDR2 is SQIVND (reference sequence). The CDR3 DNA is TGTGCCAGTAGTATAGAGTGGGCGTCCCTCTCCTTC. It is translated as CASSIEWASLSF.

This chain joins TRBV11-2 and TRBJ2-3; D is possibly TRBD1 or TRBD2 (5 bases each). Trimming shortened V by 5 bases and J by 11 bases, and 14 bases separated the two germline ends. The germline gives CDR1 SGHAT, CDR2 FQNNGV. This CDR3 spans 12 amino acids. The CDR3 bases are TGTGCCAGCAGCCGTATGGGGGAAGGGCAGTATTTT. Translation gives CASSRMGEGQYF.

The count of this clone is one. The chain employs TRBV5-4 and TRBJ1-1; D remains unclear. CDR3 length: 13 amino acids. The germline V gene has CDR1 SGHNT and CDR2 YYREEE (reference sequence). The V gene lost 0 bases and the J gene lost 5 bases, with 8 bases spanning the gap. CDR3 sequence reads: CASSLASGTEAFF. The CDR3 DNA reads TGTGCCAGCAGCTTGGCCTCGGGTACTGAAGCTTTCTTT. Drawing the rest from reference TRBV5-4 and TRBJ1-1, the complete variable domain is ETGVTQSPTHLIKTRGQQVTLRCSSQSGHNTVSWYQQALGQGPQFIFQYYREEENGRGNFPPRFSGLQFPNYSSELNVNALELDDSALYLCASSLASGTEAFFGQGTRLTVV.

The CDR3 region is CASSYRQGAWYGYTF. In nucleotides, the CDR3 is TGTGCCAGCAGCTACCGGCAGGGGGCTTGGTATGGCTACACCTTC. The rearrangement uses TRBV6-5 and TRBJ1-2, with 8 bases aligning to TRBD1. The CDR3 has 15 amino acids. Trimming at V came to 6 bases and at J to 5 bases, leaving 11 bases not matched to a gene. The germline gives CDR1 MNHEY, CDR2 SVGAGI.

This rearrangement joins TRBV19 to TRBJ1-2; TRBD1 matches 9 bases. Per germline, CDR1 LNHDA and CDR2 SQIVND (reference sequence). The J segment lost 2 bases and the V segment lost 3 bases, leaving 4 bases of the junction unmatched. The CDR3 has 15 residues. The CDR3 reads CASSMGDRANYGYTF. CDR3 DNA sequence: TGTGCCAGTAGTATGGGGGACAGGGCAAACTATGGCTACACCTTC.

The chain employs TRBV28 and TRBJ2-7; 7 positions match TRBD1. With 6 bases clipped from V and 0 bases from J, the junction kept 8 bases outside the gene matches. The CDR3 runs to 15 residues. Germline values: CDR1 MDHEN, CDR2 SYDVKM. CDR3 region: CASRRQGEYSYEQYF. As DNA, the CDR3 is TGTGCCAGCAGGCGACAGGGCGAGTACTCCTACGAGCAGTACTTC. Combining the CDR3 with reference TRBV28 and TRBJ2-7 gives the whole variable domain DVKVTQSSRYLVKRTGEKVFLECVQDMDHENMFWYRQDPGLGLRLIYFSYDVKMKEKGDIPEGYSVSREKKERFSLILESASTNQTSMYLCASRRQGEYSYEQYFGPGTRLTVT.

V and J are TRBV7-9 and TRBJ2-1; 9 nucleotides agree with TRBD1. This CDR3 has 16 amino acids. Trimming at V came to 0 bases and at J to 6 bases, leaving 6 bases not matched to a gene. The germline V gene encodes CDR1 SEHNR and CDR2 FQNEAQ (reference sequence). The CDR3 region is CASSLARDRVPNEQFF. DNA for the CDR3: TGTGCCAGCAGCTTAGCTCGGGACAGGGTTCCCAATGAGCAGTTCTTC.

The gene calls are TRBV15 and TRBJ2-3; D ambiguous. Deletions cut 0 bases from V and 9 bases from J, with 13 bases between. Germline V CDR1 and CDR2: LNHNV, YYDKDF (reference sequence). This CDR3 comprises 14 residues. The CDR3 nucleotides are TGTGCCACCAGCAGAGATTTCCCTCCCGGGACGCAGTATTTT. Protein product: CATSRDFPPGTQYF.

This clone was detected only a few times. V and J are TRBV7-3 and TRBJ1-1; D remains unclear. V was pared by 2 bases and J by 4 bases, with 14 bases between. Germline values: CDR1 SGHTA, CDR2 FQGTGA. CDR3 length: 15 amino acids. CDR3 sequence (DNA): TGTGCCAGCAGCTTATTTGGGGTTGAAGGCACTGAAGCTTTCTTT. This translates into CASSLFGVEGTEAFF.

This chain links TRBV4-1 with TRBJ1-1; D is possibly TRBD1 (5 bases). V was cut by 1 base and J by 11 bases, with 8 bases left in between. Germline V gene lookup returns CDR1 MGHRA and CDR2 YSYEKL. The CDR3 runs 11 residues. Here the CDR3 DNA reads TGCGCCAGCAGCCAAGGCAGGGAGGCTTTCTTT. Protein sequence: CASSQGREAFF.

This clone was counted only a few times. The chain joins TRBV15 to TRBJ1-4; 7 bases match TRBD1. V was clipped by 6 bases and J by 8 bases; unmatched bases: 9. The CDR3 totals 14 residues. Germline V CDR1 and CDR2: LNHNV, YYDKDF (reference sequence). The CDR3: CATRTGTAPEKLFF. Here the CDR3 DNA reads TGTGCCACCAGAACCGGGACAGCCCCAGAAAAACTGTTTTTT.

This clone has only one observation. The chain is built from TRBV5-1 and TRBJ1-1, with D hard to call. V lost 7 bases to trimming and J lost 3 bases, with 16 bases between them. Per germline, CDR1 SGHRS and CDR2 YFSETQ. The length of the CDR3 is 14 residues. Written as DNA, the CDR3 is TGCGCCAGCGGGTCATTCCGAAGCGACACTGAAGCTTTCTTT. Translating gives CASGSFRSDTEAFF. Together with reference TRBV5-1 and TRBJ1-1, the CDR3 gives the full variable domain: KAGVTQTPRYLIKTRGQQVTLSCSPISGHRSVSWYQQTPGQGLQFLFEYFSETQRNKGNFPGRFSGRQFSNSRSEMNVSTLELGDSALYLCASGSFRSDTEAFFGQGTRLTVV.

In nucleotides, the CDR3 is TGTGCCAGCAGTGAGTTACAGCTCTATGGCTACACCTTC. This encodes CASSELQLYGYTF. The V call is TRBV6-1, the J call TRBJ1-2; D remains unclear. Germline V CDR1 and CDR2: MNHNS, SASEGT. There are 13 residues in the CDR3. Trimming removed 3 bases at V and 4 bases at J, with 9 bases between.

The rearrangement joins TRBV19 to TRBJ1-5; D is unclear. The germline gives CDR1 LNHDA, CDR2 SQIVND (reference sequence). The ends were cut back, 3 bases at V and 3 bases at J, with 9 bases in the middle. This CDR3 spans 14 amino acids. CDR3 protein: CASSMAQINQPQHF. DNA of the CDR3: TGTGCCAGTAGTATGGCCCAGATCAATCAGCCCCAGCATTTT.

V is TRBV7-9 and J is TRBJ1-3; 8 positions match TRBD1. The junction had 12 bases not matched to a gene; V was cut back by 4 bases and J by 1 base. This CDR3 region has 18 residues. CDR1 and CDR2 (germline): SEHNR, FQNEAQ (reference sequence). The CDR3 region is CASSSQGDYPFSGNTIYF. CDR3 in DNA: TGTGCCAGCAGCTCACAGGGGGACTACCCTTTTTCTGGAAACACCATATATTTT.

The chain combines TRBV28 with TRBJ1-5; 7 positions agree with TRBD1. Germline V lookup: CDR1 MDHEN, CDR2 SYDVKM. With V trimmed by 5 bases and J by 4 bases, 8 bases remained unmatched. The CDR3 loop spans 15 amino acids. CDR3 region: CASSGSGTANQPQHF. The CDR3 DNA is TGTGCCAGCAGTGGCAGCGGGACAGCAAATCAGCCCCAGCATTTT.

The chain couples TRBV18 to TRBJ1-1; D is undetermined. V was clipped by 0 bases and J by 1 base, with 9 bases between them. In germline, CDR1 is KGHSH, CDR2 LQKENI. The CDR3 length is 15 residues. CDR3 loop: CASSPPSQENTEAFF. DNA for the CDR3: TGTGCCAGCTCACCACCGTCCCAAGAGAACACTGAAGCTTTCTTT.

This clone was seen once. The rearrangement joins TRBV4-1 to TRBJ1-2; 9 nucleotides line up with TRBD1. The trim removed 5 bases at V and 3 bases at J, leaving 4 bases unmatched. CDR3 length: 14 residues. The V gene's germline CDR1 is MGHRA and CDR2 YSYEKL. CDR3 protein: CASSGQGLDYGYTF. In nucleotides, the CDR3 is TGCGCCAGCAGCGGACAGGGGTTGGACTATGGCTACACCTTC.

The chain joins TRBV5-1 to TRBJ1-2, with 8 bases lining up with TRBD1. The ends lost 0 bases at V and 6 bases at J; junction bases unmatched: 10. Germline V gives CDR1 SGHRS, CDR2 YFSETQ. The length of the CDR3 is 16 residues. The CDR3 region has the DNA TGCGCCAGCAGCTTGGTCTCCCCTCAGGGGGCTGATGGCTACACCTTC. It codes for CASSLVSPQGADGYTF.

Comments on this clone: Other nucleotide sequences in the sample specify the same CDR3. V usage is TRBV18 and J usage is TRBJ2-5; D ambiguous. CDR3 size: 11 residues. Trimming shortened V by 3 bases and J by 1 base, and 0 bases separated the two germline ends. In germline, CDR1 is KGHSH, CDR2 LQKENI. CDR3 amino acids: CASSPQETQYF. Here the CDR3 DNA reads TGTGCCAGCTCACCCCAAGAGACCCAGTACTTC.